One sample yielded the 9 T cell receptor beta chains listed below, sequenced in a study of blood T cells in healthy people across ages. Alongside a J-beta primer mix, a sample-barcoded 5' primer served in a second PCR lasting roughly 6 to 11 cycles. From the 5' RACE reads, TCRdb called clonotypes with MiXCR, one entry per CDR3 protein. The sample carries over a million distinct CDR3 sequences, 45% recorded once. The sample taken for sequencing was blood. The receptors originated from a woman aged 55-75 years in good health.

The genes are TRBV6-1 and TRBJ1-5, with a possible D match to TRBD1 (6 bases). CDR1 MNHNS and CDR2 SASEGT come from the germline V gene. V gave up 3 bases and J gave up 2 bases, with 8 bases separating them. This CDR3 is built from 14 residues. CDR3 loop: CASSERQGNQPQHF. The CDR3 nucleotides read TGTGCCAGCAGTGAGAGACAGGGCAATCAGCCCCAGCATTTT.

V gene TRBV29-1 combines with J gene TRBJ2-7; 8 nucleotides align to TRBD1. The V gene's germline CDR1 is SQVTM and CDR2 ANQGSEA. V lost 5 bases, J lost 7 bases, and 4 bases stayed unmatched. The CDR3 contains 11 residues. CDR3 sequence reads: CSVSDRVEQYF. DNA of the CDR3: TGCAGCGTTTCGGACAGGGTGGAGCAGTACTTC.

This chain joins TRBV27 and TRBJ1-1, with 8 nucleotides matching TRBD1. Looked up from germline, CDR1 is MNHEY and CDR2 is SMNVEV (reference sequence). V shed 3 bases, J shed 3 bases, and the junction held 9 bases outside the gene matches. The length of the CDR3 is 16 residues. The CDR3 region has the DNA TGTGCCAGCAGTTTTCTGACAGGGGCTGGGGACACTGAAGCTTTCTTT. It encodes CASSFLTGAGDTEAFF.

J is TRBJ1-2 and V is TRBV30, with D possibly matching TRBD1 (6 bases). CDR1 is GTSNPN, CDR2 SVGIG, per germline (reference sequence). This CDR3 comprises 14 residues. Trimming stripped 2 bases from V and 4 bases from J, with 14 bases between. The CDR3 DNA sequence: TGTGCCTGGAGTCAAGCGACAGGTCCCTATGGCTACACCTTC. This codes for CAWSQATGPYGYTF.

The J gene is TRBJ1-2, the V gene TRBV9; D gene ambiguous. The V end lost 0 bases, the J end lost 0 bases, and 18 bases lay between the germline ends. CDR1 is SGDLS and CDR2 is YYNGEE in the germline V gene. CDR3 length equals 18 residues. CDR3 in DNA: TGTGCCAGCAGCGTAGAGGATAGGATACCGACTACTAACTATGGCTACACCTTC. Translated, it gives CASSVEDRIPTTNYGYTF.

The chain is built from TRBV7-8 and TRBJ2-1; 11 positions agree with TRBD1. The germline gives CDR1 SGHVS, CDR2 FQNEAQ. With V trimmed by 2 bases and J by 6 bases, 9 bases remained unmatched. The CDR3 runs to 17 residues. The DNA for the CDR3 is TGTGCCAGCAGCTTACGCCGGACAGGGGGCGTGGGCAATGAGCAGTTCTTC. Protein sequence: CASSLRRTGGVGNEQFF. The full variable domain, completed using reference TRBV7-8 and TRBJ2-1, is GAGVSQSPRYKVAKRGQDVALRCDPISGHVSLFWYQQALGQGPEFLTYFQNEAQLDKSGLPSDRFFAERPEGSVSTLKIQRTQQEDSAVYLCASSLRRTGGVGNEQFFGPGTRLTVL.

This clonotype was observed once. The chain recombines TRBV6-5 with TRBJ2-4; TRBD2 matches 7 bases. CDR1 is MNHEY, CDR2 SVGAGI, per germline. There are 14 residues in the CDR3. V lost 5 bases to trimming and J lost 12 bases; unmatched junction nucleotides: 13. Here the CDR3 reads CASSRPAGIRAQYF. CDR3 in DNA: TGTGCCAGCAGTCGTCCAGCGGGAATCAGGGCTCAGTACTTC.

This chain joins TRBV29-1 and TRBJ2-3, with D unresolved. V lost 6 bases to trimming and J lost 2 bases, with 12 bases between them. Germline CDR1 and CDR2: SQVTM and ANQGSEA. The CDR3 runs to 13 residues. The CDR3 here is CSVENLNTDTQYF. CDR3 nucleotides: TGCAGCGTCGAAAACTTGAACACAGATACGCAGTATTTT.

In DNA, the CDR3 is TGTGCCAGCAGCGAGTCGCCCTCGAGGGATTCACCCCTCCACTTT. Translated: CASSESPSRDSPLHF. V is TRBV9 and J is TRBJ1-6, with D hard to call. Per the germline V gene, CDR1 is SGDLS and CDR2 is YYNGEE. The CDR3 totals 15 residues. V lost 3 bases to trimming and J lost 8 bases, with 15 bases between them.